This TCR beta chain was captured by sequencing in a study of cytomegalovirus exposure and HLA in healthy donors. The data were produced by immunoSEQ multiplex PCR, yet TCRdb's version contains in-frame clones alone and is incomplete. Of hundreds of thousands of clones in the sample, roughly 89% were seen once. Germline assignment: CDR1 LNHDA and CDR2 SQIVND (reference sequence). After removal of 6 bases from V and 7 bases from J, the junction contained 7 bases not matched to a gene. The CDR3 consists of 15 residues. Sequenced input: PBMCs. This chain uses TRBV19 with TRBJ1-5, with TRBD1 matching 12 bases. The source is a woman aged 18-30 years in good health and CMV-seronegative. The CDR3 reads CASRPGQGAGQPQHF. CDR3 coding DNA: TGTGCCAGTAGGCCGGGACAGGGGGCTGGCCAGCCCCAGCATTTT.